This T cell receptor beta chain derives from a study of CD8+ T cells in alopecia areata. In this sample, this clone turned up a few times. Its antigen is not known. Study-wide results and caveats: Tofacitinib delivered significant drops in scalp clonality and in expanded CD8+ clones among the top 100.

CDR1 is SNHLY, CDR2 FYNNEI, per germline. V lost 8 bases, J lost 2 bases, and 10 bases lay in between. CDR3 size: 12 residues. Treatment in this sample: oral pan-JAK inhibitor, 5-10 mg twice daily. Samples from alopecia areata patients were lesional scalp punch biopsies and peripheral blood. Reverse transcribed after extraction, RNA yielded cDNA as the sequencing template. Some clones are missing from TCRdb's copy, which holds only in-frame ones; the method was immunoSEQ multiplex PCR. The table records about 200,000 clones, around 57% of them present only once. The sample was CD4+ T cells sorted from blood, taken at week 4, from a patient treated with tofacitinib. The sequence was collected from a human donor with alopecia areata. The chain links TRBV2 to TRBJ2-7; either TRBD1 or TRBD2 may fit D (5 bases each). The CDR3 DNA is TGTGCCAGCGGGGGATCACCCTACGAGCAGTACTTC. Its translation is CASGGSPYEQYF. Based on the CDR3 plus reference TRBV2 and TRBJ2-7, the full variable domain is EPEVTQTPSHQVTQMGQEVILRCVPISNHLYFYWYRQILGQKVEFLVSFYNNEISEKSEIFDDQFSVERPDGSNFTLKIRSTKLEDSAMYFCASGGSPYEQYFGPGTRLTVT.